One and the same sample provided the 30 T cell receptor beta chains below, sequenced in a study of blood T cells in healthy people across ages. Using a J-beta primer mix together with a sample-barcoded 5' primer, a second PCR was run for about 6 to 11 cycles. TCRdb redid the calling of the 5' RACE reads with MiXCR, one entry per CDR3 protein. The data show approximately 690,000 distinct CDR3 sequences, 35% to 50% seen once. Sequencing was carried out using blood. The receptors come from a man older than 75 in good health.

This clonotype was seen more than once but under ten times. This chain uses TRBV6-5 with TRBJ1-2; D is undetermined. Looked up from germline, CDR1 is MNHEY and CDR2 is SVGAGI. Trimming shortened V by 4 bases and J by 4 bases, and 16 bases separated the two germline ends. There are 15 residues in the CDR3. The CDR3 region has the DNA TGTGCCAGCAGTTCTCGACGGAGGGTGATCTATGGCTACACCTTC. It yields the protein CASSSRRRVIYGYTF.

DNA of the CDR3: TGCAGTGCTAACGGCCCGGGACAGCGAATCCAAGAGACCCAGTACTTC. This codes for CSANGPGQRIQETQYF. The chain is built from TRBV20-1 and TRBJ2-5, with 7 bases fitting TRBD1. This CDR3 spans 16 amino acids. Germline V gives CDR1 DFQATT, CDR2 SNEGSKA (reference sequence). J was trimmed by 1 base and V by 4 bases; bases with no gene match: 12.

The chain combines TRBV10-3 with TRBJ2-3; the match to TRBD2 covers 8 bases. The CDR3 contains 14 residues. The V gene end was trimmed by 7 bases and the J gene end by 3 bases; junction bases not matched to a gene: 6. In germline, CDR1 is ENHRY, CDR2 SYGVKD. The CDR3 region is CAINAGGTTDTQYF. In DNA form, the CDR3 reads TGTGCCATCAACGCGGGAGGCACGACAGATACGCAGTATTTT.

The CDR3 reads CASSLGPYRDQETQYF. The CDR3 DNA follows: TGCGCCAGCAGCTTGGGTCCCTACAGGGATCAAGAGACCCAGTACTTC. This chain uses TRBV5-1 with TRBJ2-5, with a weak D call TRBD1 (6 bases). The germline V and J ends were trimmed by 0 bases and 2 bases, with 14 bases remaining between them. The CDR3 loop spans 16 amino acids. CDR1 SGHRS and CDR2 YFSETQ come from the germline V gene. Full variable domain (missing parts from reference TRBV5-1 and TRBJ2-5): KAGVTQTPRYLIKTRGQQVTLSCSPISGHRSVSWYQQTPGQGLQFLFEYFSETQRNKGNFPGRFSGRQFSNSRSEMNVSTLELGDSALYLCASSLGPYRDQETQYFGPGTRLLVL.

A few counts support this clonotype. V is TRBV12-3 or TRBV12-4 and J is TRBJ2-7; D gene uncertain. Trimming stripped 1 base from V and 2 bases from J, with 9 bases between. The CDR3 extends over 14 amino acids. CDR3 sequence reads: CASSLGLGTYEQYF. The DNA of the CDR3 is TGTGCCAGCAGTTTAGGGCTAGGGACCTACGAGCAGTACTTC.

This clonotype was detected a few times. The chain employs TRBV5-1 and TRBJ2-7, with a weak D call TRBD1 (6 bases). Trimming took 5 bases from V and 2 from J, leaving 14 bases between them. The CDR3 consists of 14 residues. CDR1 and CDR2 (germline): SGHRS, YFSETQ. DNA of the CDR3: TGCGCCAGCAGTAGGGCAGGGGATGCCTACGAGCAGTACTTC. Translated, it gives CASSRAGDAYEQYF.

The rearrangement uses TRBV7-2 and TRBJ1-3; 10 nucleotides agree with TRBD1. The V segment lost 4 bases and the J segment 4 bases; nucleotides outside the gene matches: 16. The V gene's germline CDR1 is SGHTA and CDR2 FQGNSA. The CDR3 loop spans 19 amino acids. The CDR3 here is CASSSTLTRTGGYGNTIYF. The CDR3 nucleotides read TGTGCCAGCAGCTCAACCCTAACCCGGACAGGGGGGTACGGAAACACCATATATTTT.

J is TRBJ2-7 and V is TRBV4-3; D is unclear. Germline V lookup: CDR1 LGHNA, CDR2 YSLEER. The CDR3 runs to 14 residues. V was shortened by 1 base and J by 3 bases, with 10 bases between the two germline ends. CDR3 amino acids: CASSQGSNDYEQYF. Here the CDR3 DNA reads TGCGCCAGCAGCCAAGGATCCAATGACTACGAGCAGTACTTC.

This rearrangement joins TRBV3-1 to TRBJ1-4; tentative D call: TRBD1 (5 bases). V lost 5 bases to trimming and J lost 4 bases, with 14 bases between them. The CDR3 loop spans 15 amino acids. CDR1 is LGHDT and CDR2 is YNNKEL in the germline V gene (reference sequence). This CDR3 is CASSSDSYNNEKLFF. CDR3 nucleotide sequence: TGTGCCAGCAGCTCAGACAGCTACAATAATGAAAAACTGTTTTTT.

This clonotype was counted only a few times. This rearrangement joins TRBV6-2 or TRBV6-3 to TRBJ2-7; 7 bases map to TRBD1. Germline loops: CDR1 MNHEY, CDR2 SVGEGT. The trim removed 2 bases at V and 6 bases at J, leaving 10 bases unmatched. CDR3 length equals 15 residues. CDR3: CASSYLGTDTGEQYF. Here the CDR3 DNA reads TGTGCCAGCAGTTACCTCGGGACAGATACTGGCGAGCAGTACTTC.

This clonotype was counted many times. The gene calls are TRBV2 and TRBJ2-5, with TRBD1 matching over 8 bases. Germline V gives CDR1 SNHLY, CDR2 FYNNEI. The CDR3 is 13 amino acids. V gave up 4 bases and J gave up 6 bases; unmatched junction bases: 4. CDR3 amino acids: CASSAGGGKTQYF. The CDR3 DNA reads TGTGCCAGCAGTGCAGGGGGCGGGAAGACCCAGTACTTC.

Many counts were recorded for this clonotype. The rearrangement joins TRBV20-1 to TRBJ1-6, with TRBD1 identical over 9 bases. The germline V gene has CDR1 DFQATT and CDR2 SNEGSKA (reference sequence). The CDR3 is 14 residues long. V lost 4 bases to trimming and J lost 7 bases; unmatched junction nucleotides: 5. The CDR3 region has the DNA TGCAGTGCTACCAAGGGACAGGGAAATTCACCCCTCCACTTT. The encoded protein is CSATKGQGNSPLHF.

In regard to this clonotype: Since a much larger clone is just one base distant, this may be a read error. The chain carries TRBV28 and TRBJ2-4; D gene ambiguous. Near its end, the DNA agrees better with TRBJ2-7, so the J call may be wrong. The CDR3 covers 14 residues. Germline V CDR1 and CDR2: MDHEN, SYDVKM. In DNA form, the CDR3 reads TGTGCCAGCAGTGGCGCAGAAATTTCCTACGAGCAGTACTTC. This sequence encodes CASSGAEISYEQYF.

About this clonotype itself: This clone may be a read error of a much larger clone one base away. V is TRBV20-1 and J is TRBJ2-3, with TRBD2 identical over 10 bases. The V segment lost 4 bases and the J segment 2 bases; nucleotides outside the gene matches: 3. Germline CDR1 and CDR2: DFQATT and SNEGSKA (reference sequence). The CDR3 is 14 amino acids. The CDR3 reads CSAITSGDTDTQYF. In nucleotides, the CDR3 is TGCAGTGCTATCACTAGCGGGGACACAGATACGCAGTATTTT.

About this clonotype itself: This may be a read error, as it is one base from a much larger clone. The chain recombines TRBV3-1 with TRBJ2-5; 10 nucleotides agree with TRBD2. The J call may be incorrect, as the DNA end agrees better with TRBJ2-7. Germline lookup yields CDR1 LGHDT and CDR2 YNNKEL (reference sequence). This CDR3 spans 14 amino acids. CDR3 residues: CASSQGAGGYEQYF. In nucleotides, the CDR3 is TGTGCCAGCAGCCAAGGAGCGGGAGGGTACGAGCAGTACTTC.

V gene TRBV6-4 combines with J gene TRBJ2-1; TRBD2 is a possible D gene (6 bases). V lost 7 bases and J lost 7, with 17 bases in between. The CDR3 extends over 14 amino acids. Germline V CDR1 and CDR2: MRHNA, SNTAGT. This CDR3 reads CASKLTASGNEQFF. CDR3 coding DNA: TGTGCCAGCAAGTTGACGGCCAGCGGGAATGAGCAGTTCTTC.

This clonotype was picked up a small number of times. The chain has TRBV4-3 and TRBJ2-2; TRBD1 is a possible D gene (7 bases). CDR1 LGHNA and CDR2 YSLEER come from the germline V gene. The CDR3 is 15 amino acids. Between the trimmed V and J ends, which lost 3 bases and 6 bases, there was a span of 14 bases. CDR3 DNA sequence: TGCGCCAGCAGCCACCGAGACAGGGAGGCCGGGGAGCTGTTTTTT. Amino acids: CASSHRDREAGELFF.

A remark on this clonotype: A much bigger clone sits one base away, suggesting this may be a read error. V is TRBV6-5 and J is TRBJ2-4; D unclear. Germline lookup yields CDR1 MNHEY and CDR2 SVGAGI. This CDR3 is 17 amino acids long. CDR3 DNA: TGTGCCGGCAGTTACTCCCCGGGCGCAGCAGCCAAAAACATTCAGTACTTC. Residues: CAGSYSPGAAAKNIQYF.

This clonotype occurred a few times. V usage is TRBV7-9 and J usage is TRBJ1-6, with 9 bases fitting TRBD1. CDR1 and CDR2 (germline): SEHNR, FQNEAQ (reference sequence). The J segment lost 9 bases and the V segment lost 5 bases, leaving 8 bases of the junction unmatched. The CDR3 runs to 15 residues. The CDR3 DNA reads as TGTGCCAGCAGCCAAACTGGGACAGGGCGTTCACCCCTCCACTTT. It codes for CASSQTGTGRSPLHF.

The V gene is TRBV19, the J gene TRBJ2-1, with a weak D call TRBD1 (5 bases). The CDR3 runs 15 residues. Trimming shortened V by 3 bases and J by 0 bases, and 9 bases separated the two germline ends. Germline V lookup: CDR1 LNHDA, CDR2 SQIVND (reference sequence). The CDR3 protein is CASSMGQASYNEQFF. The CDR3 DNA sequence: TGTGCCAGTAGTATGGGGCAGGCCTCCTACAATGAGCAGTTCTTC.

The V gene is TRBV6-2 or TRBV6-3, the J gene TRBJ1-1; D unclear. This CDR3 region has 14 residues. Germline V lookup: CDR1 MNHEY, CDR2 SVGEGT. V was clipped by 6 bases and J by 2 bases, with 13 bases between them. In nucleotides, the CDR3 is TGTGCCAGCAGCGACTCACGGACCAACACTGAAGCTTTCTTT. It specifies CASSDSRTNTEAFF.

The table lists this clonotype with a few counts. This rearrangement joins TRBV6-2 or TRBV6-3 to TRBJ2-7; 12 bases agree with TRBD2. CDR1 MNHEY and CDR2 SVGEGT come from the germline V gene. The CDR3 runs to 12 residues. With V trimmed by 10 bases and J by 6 bases, 4 bases remained unmatched. The CDR3 protein is CAISTSGSEQYF. CDR3 DNA: TGTGCCATCTCGACTAGCGGGAGCGAGCAGTACTTC.

The CDR3 here is CASTWGWQAQETQYF. The DNA for the CDR3 is TGTGCCAGCACCTGGGGGTGGCAGGCACAAGAGACCCAGTACTTC. The chain has TRBV6-2 or TRBV6-3 and TRBJ2-4; either TRBD1 or TRBD2 may supply D (5 bases each). The end of the DNA fits TRBJ2-5 better, so the J call may be wrong. CDR3 size: 15 residues. Germline values: CDR1 MNHEY, CDR2 SVGEGT.

The chain uses TRBV3-1 and TRBJ1-2, with unresolved D. This CDR3 comprises 16 residues. Germline assignment: CDR1 LGHDT and CDR2 YNNKEL (reference sequence). The V end lost 0 bases, the J end lost 2 bases, and 13 bases lay between the germline ends. The CDR3 loop reads CASSQDSRHQNYGYTF. The CDR3 DNA is TGTGCCAGCAGCCAAGATTCGAGACACCAGAACTATGGCTACACCTTC.

This clonotype was detected only a few times. The chain is built from TRBV12-3 or TRBV12-4 and TRBJ2-5; D gene uncertain. V was shortened by 4 bases and J by 2 bases, with 20 bases between the two germline ends. The CDR3 runs 17 residues. CDR3 DNA sequence: TGTGCCAGCAGTTCCCGTTTTGCGGAACTATCTCAAGAGACCCAGTACTTC. Protein product: CASSSRFAELSQETQYF.

Only one count was recorded for this clonotype. The CDR3, as DNA: TGTGCCAGCAGCTTGGAGTCCACAGAGACCCAGTACTTC. Residues: CASSLESTETQYF. V gene TRBV5-4 combines with J gene TRBJ2-5; the D is unclear. The CDR3 covers 13 residues. Trimming removed 0 bases at V and 4 bases at J, with 7 bases between. Germline CDR1 is SGHNT and CDR2 is YYREEE (reference sequence).

There are a few counts of this clonotype. The rearrangement links TRBV6-1 to TRBJ1-5; TRBD1 agrees at 7 bases. This CDR3 has 15 amino acids. Per the germline V gene, CDR1 is MNHNS and CDR2 is SASEGT. V was pared by 5 bases and J by 4 bases, with 8 bases of the junction left unmatched. The CDR3 DNA is TGTGCCAGCAGTCCGGAACAGGGGTGGAATCAGCCCCAGCATTTT. It encodes CASSPEQGWNQPQHF.

The rearrangement links TRBV16 to TRBJ1-5; tentative D call: TRBD1 (5 bases). There are 14 residues in the CDR3. The germline V and J ends were trimmed by 0 bases and 6 bases, with 9 bases remaining between them. CDR1 and CDR2 from the germline V gene are KGHSY and FQNENV. DNA of the CDR3: TGTGCCAGCAGCCAATCGGGGGGGGGTCAGCCCCAGCATTTT. Translating it yields CASSQSGGGQPQHF.

The V call is TRBV5-1, the J call TRBJ2-5, with 9 bases matching TRBD2. Germline CDR1 reads SGHRS; CDR2 reads YFSETQ. Trimming removed 4 bases from V and 13 bases from J; junction bases left unmatched: 17. The length of the CDR3 is 15 residues. This CDR3 reads CASSKRAGGDTAPYF. CDR3 sequence (DNA): TGCGCCAGCAGCAAAAGAGCGGGGGGCGACACCGCGCCGTACTTC.

The CDR3 DNA reads TGTGCCACCGACCCTGGGGGCAGGGGAGTTGATACGCAGTATTTT. Its protein is CATDPGGRGVDTQYF. The chain is built from TRBV27 and TRBJ2-3; TRBD1 might be the D (6 bases). V shed 10 bases and J shed 6 bases, with 23 bases lying between them. Germline V CDR1 and CDR2: MNHEY, SMNVEV (reference sequence). CDR3 length: 15 residues.